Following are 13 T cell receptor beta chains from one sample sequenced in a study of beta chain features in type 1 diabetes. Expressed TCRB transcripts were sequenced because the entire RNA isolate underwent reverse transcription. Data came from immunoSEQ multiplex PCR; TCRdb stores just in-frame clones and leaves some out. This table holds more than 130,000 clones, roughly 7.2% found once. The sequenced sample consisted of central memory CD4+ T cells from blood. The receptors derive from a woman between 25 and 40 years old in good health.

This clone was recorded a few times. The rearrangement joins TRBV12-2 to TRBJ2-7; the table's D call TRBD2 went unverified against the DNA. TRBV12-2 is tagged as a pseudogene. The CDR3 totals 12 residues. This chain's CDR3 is CASRPREYEQYF. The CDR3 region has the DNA TGTGCAAGTCGCCCCCGGGAGTACGAGCAGTACTTC.

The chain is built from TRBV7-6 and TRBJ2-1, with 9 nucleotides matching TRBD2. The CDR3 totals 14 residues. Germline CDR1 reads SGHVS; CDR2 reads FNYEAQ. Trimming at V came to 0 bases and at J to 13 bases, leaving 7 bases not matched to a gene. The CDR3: CASSLARLAGKQFF. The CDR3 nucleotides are TGTGCCAGCAGCTTAGCGCGCCTAGCGGGGAAACAGTTCTTC. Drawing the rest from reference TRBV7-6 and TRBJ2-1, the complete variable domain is GAGVSQSPRYKVTKRGQDVALRCDPISGHVSLYWYRQALGQGPEFLTYFNYEAQQDKSGLPNDRFSAERPEGSISTLTIQRTEQRDSAMYRCASSLARLAGKQFFGPGTRLTVL.

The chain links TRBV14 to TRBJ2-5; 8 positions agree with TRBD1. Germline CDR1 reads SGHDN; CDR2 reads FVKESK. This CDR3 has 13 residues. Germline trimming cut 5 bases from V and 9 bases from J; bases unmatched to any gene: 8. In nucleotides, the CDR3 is TGTGCCAGCAGCTGGGACCCACAGGGGGCCCAGTACTTC. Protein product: CASSWDPQGAQYF.

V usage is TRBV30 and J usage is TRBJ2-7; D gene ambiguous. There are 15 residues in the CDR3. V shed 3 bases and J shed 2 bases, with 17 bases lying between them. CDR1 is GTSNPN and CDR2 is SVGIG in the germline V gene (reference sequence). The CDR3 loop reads CAWSIGTVGTYEQYF. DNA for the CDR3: TGTGCCTGGAGCATCGGTACAGTCGGCACCTACGAGCAGTACTTC.

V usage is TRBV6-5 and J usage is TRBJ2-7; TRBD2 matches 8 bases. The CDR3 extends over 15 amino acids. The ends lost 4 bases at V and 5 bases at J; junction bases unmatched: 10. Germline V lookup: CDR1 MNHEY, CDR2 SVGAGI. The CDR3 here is CASSLTGGPKDEQYF. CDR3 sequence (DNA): TGTGCCAGCAGTTTGACGGGAGGGCCTAAGGACGAGCAGTACTTC.

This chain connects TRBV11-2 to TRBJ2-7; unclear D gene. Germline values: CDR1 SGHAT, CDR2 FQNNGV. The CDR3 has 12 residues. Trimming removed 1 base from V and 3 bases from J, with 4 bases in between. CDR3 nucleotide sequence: TGTGCCAGCAGCTTAGGGAGCTACGAGCAGTACTTC. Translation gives CASSLGSYEQYF.

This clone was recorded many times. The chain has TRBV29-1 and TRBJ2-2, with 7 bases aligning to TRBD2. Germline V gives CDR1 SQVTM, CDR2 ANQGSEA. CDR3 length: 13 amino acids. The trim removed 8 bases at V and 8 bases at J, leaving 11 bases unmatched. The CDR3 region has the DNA TGCAGCATACGTGGGAGGGGTCTAGGGGAGCTGTTTTTT. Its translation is CSIRGRGLGELFF.

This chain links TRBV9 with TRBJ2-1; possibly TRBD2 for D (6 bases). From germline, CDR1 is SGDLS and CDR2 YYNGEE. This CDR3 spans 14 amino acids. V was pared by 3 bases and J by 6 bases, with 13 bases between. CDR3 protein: CASSGGTFRNEQFF. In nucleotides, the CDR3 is TGTGCCAGCAGCGGAGGGACTTTTCGCAATGAGCAGTTCTTC.

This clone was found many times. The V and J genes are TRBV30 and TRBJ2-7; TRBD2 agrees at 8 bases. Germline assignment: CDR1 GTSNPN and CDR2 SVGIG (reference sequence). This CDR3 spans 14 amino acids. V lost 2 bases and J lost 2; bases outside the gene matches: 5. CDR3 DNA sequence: TGTGCCTGGAGTTCGGGGGGGCGCGCCTACGAGCAGTACTTC. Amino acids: CAWSSGGRAYEQYF.

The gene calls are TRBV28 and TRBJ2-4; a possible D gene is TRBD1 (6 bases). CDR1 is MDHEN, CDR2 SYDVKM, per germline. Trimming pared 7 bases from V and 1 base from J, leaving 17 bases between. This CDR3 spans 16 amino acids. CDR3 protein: CASTVTGKVAKNIQYF. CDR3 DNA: TGTGCCAGCACCGTTACAGGGAAGGTGGCCAAAAACATTCAGTACTTC.

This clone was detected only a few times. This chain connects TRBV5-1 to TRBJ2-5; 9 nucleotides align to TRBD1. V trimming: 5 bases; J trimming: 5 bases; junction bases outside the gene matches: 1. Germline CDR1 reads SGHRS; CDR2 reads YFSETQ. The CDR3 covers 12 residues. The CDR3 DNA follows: TGCGCCAGCAGGACAGGGGGGGAGACCCAGTACTTC. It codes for CASRTGGETQYF.

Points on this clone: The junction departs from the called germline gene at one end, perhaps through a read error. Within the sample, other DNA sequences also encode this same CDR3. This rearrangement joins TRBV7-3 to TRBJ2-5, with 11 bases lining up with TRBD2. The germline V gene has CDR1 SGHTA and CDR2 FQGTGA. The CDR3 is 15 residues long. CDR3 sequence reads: CASSSSGGYQETQYF. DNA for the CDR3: TGTGCCAGCAGTTCTAGCGGGGGGTACCAGGAGACCCAGTACTTC.

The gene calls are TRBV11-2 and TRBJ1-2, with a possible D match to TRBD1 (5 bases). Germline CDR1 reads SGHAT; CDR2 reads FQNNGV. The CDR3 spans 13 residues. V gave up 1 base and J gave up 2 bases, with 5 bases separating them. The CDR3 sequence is CASSLGTNYGYTF. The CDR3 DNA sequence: TGTGCCAGCAGCTTAGGGACAAACTATGGCTACACCTTC.